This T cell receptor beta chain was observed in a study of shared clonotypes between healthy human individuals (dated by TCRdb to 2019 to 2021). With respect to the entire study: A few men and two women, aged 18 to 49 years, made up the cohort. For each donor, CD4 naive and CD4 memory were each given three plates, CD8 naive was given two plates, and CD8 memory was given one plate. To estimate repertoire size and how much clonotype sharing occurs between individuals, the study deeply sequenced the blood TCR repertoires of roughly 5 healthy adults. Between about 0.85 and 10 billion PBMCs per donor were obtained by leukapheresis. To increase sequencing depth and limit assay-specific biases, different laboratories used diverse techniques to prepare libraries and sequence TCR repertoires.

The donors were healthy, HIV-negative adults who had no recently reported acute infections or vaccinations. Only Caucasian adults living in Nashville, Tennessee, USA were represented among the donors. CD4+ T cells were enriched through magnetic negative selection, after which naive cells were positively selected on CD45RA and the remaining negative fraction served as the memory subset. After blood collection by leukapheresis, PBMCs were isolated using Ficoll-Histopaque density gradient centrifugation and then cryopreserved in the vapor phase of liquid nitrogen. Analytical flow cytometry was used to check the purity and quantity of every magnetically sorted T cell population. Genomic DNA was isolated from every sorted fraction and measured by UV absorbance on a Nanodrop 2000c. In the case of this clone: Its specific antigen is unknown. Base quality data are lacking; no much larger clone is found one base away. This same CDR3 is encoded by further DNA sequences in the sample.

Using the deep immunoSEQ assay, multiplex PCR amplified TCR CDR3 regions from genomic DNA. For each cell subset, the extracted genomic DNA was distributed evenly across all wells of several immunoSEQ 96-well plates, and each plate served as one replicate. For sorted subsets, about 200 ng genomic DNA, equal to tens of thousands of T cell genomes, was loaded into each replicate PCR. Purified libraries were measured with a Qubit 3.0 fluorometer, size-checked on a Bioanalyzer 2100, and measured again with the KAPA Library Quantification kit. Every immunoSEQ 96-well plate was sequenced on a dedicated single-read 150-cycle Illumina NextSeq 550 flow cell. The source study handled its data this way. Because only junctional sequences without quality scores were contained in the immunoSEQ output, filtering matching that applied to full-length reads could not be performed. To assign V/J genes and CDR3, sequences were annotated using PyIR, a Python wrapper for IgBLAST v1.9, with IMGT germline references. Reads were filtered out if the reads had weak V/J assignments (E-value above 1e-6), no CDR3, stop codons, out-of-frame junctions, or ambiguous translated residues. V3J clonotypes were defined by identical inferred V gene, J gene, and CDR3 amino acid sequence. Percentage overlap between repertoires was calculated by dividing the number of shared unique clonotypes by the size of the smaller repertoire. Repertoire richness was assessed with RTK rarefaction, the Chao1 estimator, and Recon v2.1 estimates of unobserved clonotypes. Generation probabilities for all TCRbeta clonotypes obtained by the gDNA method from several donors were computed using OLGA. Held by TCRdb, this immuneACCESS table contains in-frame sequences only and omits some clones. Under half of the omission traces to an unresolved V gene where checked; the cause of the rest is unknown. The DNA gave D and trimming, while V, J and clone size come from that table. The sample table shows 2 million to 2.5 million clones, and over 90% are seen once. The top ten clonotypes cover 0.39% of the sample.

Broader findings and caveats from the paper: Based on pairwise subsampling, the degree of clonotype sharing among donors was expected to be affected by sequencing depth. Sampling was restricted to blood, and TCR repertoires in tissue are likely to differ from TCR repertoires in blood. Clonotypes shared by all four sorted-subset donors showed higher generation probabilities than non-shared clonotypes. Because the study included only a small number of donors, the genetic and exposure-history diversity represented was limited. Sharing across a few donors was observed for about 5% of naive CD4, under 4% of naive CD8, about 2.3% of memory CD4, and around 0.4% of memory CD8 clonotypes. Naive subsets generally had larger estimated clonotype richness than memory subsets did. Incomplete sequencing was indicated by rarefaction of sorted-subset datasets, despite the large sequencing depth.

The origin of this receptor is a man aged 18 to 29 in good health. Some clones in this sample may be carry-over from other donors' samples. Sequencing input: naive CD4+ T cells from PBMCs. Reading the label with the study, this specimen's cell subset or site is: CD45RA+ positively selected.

The DNA sequence is given as TGCGCCAGCAGTTCCTTAGCGGGAGGGCCCGGGGAGCAGTACTTC. The resulting protein is CASSSLAGGPGEQYF. This receptor chain uses TRBV5-1 and TRBJ2-7; TRBD2 aligns with 11 central bases. Inclusive of the bounding cysteine and phenylalanine, the CDR3 is 15 residues long. The only DNA kept is the CDR3, 45 bases in frame from the first base. V has 5 bases trimmed and J has 7 bases trimmed; junction bases matching no gene number 11. The germline V gene specifies SGHRS as CDR1 and YFSETQ as CDR2.